Listed below are T cell receptor beta chains from one sample, sequenced in a study of T cell responses to AZD1222 COVID-19 vaccine. Clones were sequenced by immunoSEQ multiplex PCR, and TCRdb holds only the in-frame ones, with some missing. The sample lists under 80,000 clones, approximately 89% occurring once. This specimen was peripheral blood, taken on day 0 of AZD1222 vaccination. Receptors originate from an adult in good health. The CDR3 runs from the conserved cysteine through the conserved F or W. D genes are given only for firm matches. Where a row states a size, it is once, few, many or the class of an expanded clone; other rows omit it.

CDR3aa: CASSRQGAGGNTGELFF
CDR3nt: TGTGCCAGCAGCCGGCAAGGCGCGGGGGGGAACACCGGGGAGCTGTTTTTT
v_gene: TRBV2
len: 17
d_gene: TRBD2
abundance: NA
j_gene: TRBJ2-2

CDR3aa: CASSDQWSAQYF
CDR3nt: TGTGCCAGCAGTGACCAGTGGTCGGCGCAGTATTTT
v_gene: TRBV6-1
len: 12
d_gene: NA
abundance: NA
j_gene: TRBJ2-3

CDR3aa: CASSAWDIDAPSYEQYF
CDR3nt: TGTGCCAGCAGCGCTTGGGACATAGACGCCCCTTCCTACGAGCAGTACTTC
v_gene: TRBV9
len: 17
d_gene: NA
abundance: NA
j_gene: TRBJ2-7

CDR3aa: CATSREPQTAQPQHF
CDR3nt: TGTGCCACCAGCAGAGAACCACAGACAGCCCAGCCCCAGCATTTT
v_gene: TRBV15
len: 15
d_gene: NA
abundance: NA
j_gene: TRBJ1-5

CDR3aa: CAWSSGQKSYEQYF
CDR3nt: TGTGCCTGGAGTTCGGGACAGAAATCCTACGAGCAGTACTTC
v_gene: TRBV30
len: 14
d_gene: TRBD1
abundance: NA
j_gene: TRBJ2-7

CDR3aa: CAISDLSPSGGQETQYF
CDR3nt: TGTGCCATCAGTGATCTTTCACCTAGCGGGGGACAAGAGACCCAGTACTTC
v_gene: TRBV10-3
len: 17
d_gene: TRBD2
abundance: NA
j_gene: TRBJ2-5

CDR3aa: CASSISPQGARYEQYF
CDR3nt: TGTGCCAGTAGTATCAGCCCCCAGGGGGCGAGGTACGAGCAGTACTTC
v_gene: TRBV19
len: 16
d_gene: TRBD1
abundance: NA
j_gene: TRBJ2-7

CDR3aa: CASSLALAGEYNEQFF
CDR3nt: TGTGCCAGCAGCTTAGCACTAGCGGGGGAATACAATGAGCAGTTCTTC
v_gene: TRBV7-3
len: 16
d_gene: TRBD2
abundance: NA
j_gene: TRBJ2-1

CDR3aa: CASSLGLNEQFF
CDR3nt: TGCGCCAGCAGCTTGGGCTTAAATGAGCAGTTCTTC
v_gene: TRBV5-1
len: 12
d_gene: NA
abundance: NA
j_gene: TRBJ2-1

CDR3aa: CASSPGRGGYTF
CDR3nt: TGTGCCAGCAGCCCGGGTAGGGGAGGCTACACCTTC
v_gene: TRBV3-1/TRBV3-2
len: 12
d_gene: NA
abundance: NA
j_gene: TRBJ1-2

CDR3aa: CASSQLDREGETQYF
CDR3nt: TGTGCCAGCAGCCAGCTCGACAGGGAGGGGGAGACCCAGTACTTC
v_gene: TRBV3-1/TRBV3-2
len: 15
d_gene: NA
abundance: NA
j_gene: TRBJ2-5

CDR3aa: CASSLASGRVTDTQYF
CDR3nt: TGTGCCAGCAGCTTGGCTAGCGGGAGGGTCACAGATACGCAGTATTTT
v_gene: TRBV5-6
len: 16
d_gene: TRBD2
abundance: NA
j_gene: TRBJ2-3

CDR3aa: CASSFRITDRASTDTQYF
CDR3nt: TGTGCCAGCAGTTTCCGGATAACGGACAGGGCAAGCACAGATACGCAGTATTTT
v_gene: TRBV6-2/TRBV6-3
len: 18
d_gene: TRBD1
abundance: NA
j_gene: TRBJ2-3

CDR3aa: CASSLGFPGRGYEKLFF
CDR3nt: TGTGCCAGCAGCCTAGGTTTTCCCGGAAGGGGGTATGAAAAACTGTTTTTT
v_gene: TRBV7-6
len: 17
d_gene: NA
abundance: NA
j_gene: TRBJ1-4

CDR3aa: CASSLEGKEQYF
CDR3nt: TGTGCCAGCAGCTTGGAGGGGAAAGAGCAGTACTTC
v_gene: TRBV7-8
len: 12
d_gene: NA
abundance: NA
j_gene: TRBJ2-7

CDR3aa: CASSRGAATNEKLFF
CDR3nt: TGTGCCAGCAGTCGCGGGGCGGCAACTAATGAAAAACTGTTTTTT
v_gene: TRBV27
len: 15
d_gene: NA
abundance: NA
j_gene: TRBJ1-4

CDR3aa: CASRGQGRGSYEQYF
CDR3nt: TGTGCCAGTAGGGGACAGGGGAGAGGCTCCTACGAGCAGTACTTC
v_gene: TRBV19
len: 15
d_gene: TRBD1
abundance: NA
j_gene: TRBJ2-7

CDR3aa: CASSSVLTVEGNTIYF
CDR3nt: TGTGCCAGCAGCTCCGTCCTTACAGTGGAGGGAAACACCATATATTTT
v_gene: TRBV7-6
len: 16
d_gene: NA
abundance: NA
j_gene: TRBJ1-3

CDR3aa: CASSAGRRDRGYGYTF
CDR3nt: TGTGCCAGCAGCGCGGGGAGGAGGGACAGGGGGTATGGCTACACCTTC
v_gene: TRBV9
len: 16
d_gene: TRBD1
abundance: NA
j_gene: TRBJ1-2

CDR3aa: CASSWDYKYEQYF
CDR3nt: TGCGCCAGCAGCTGGGACTATAAATACGAGCAGTACTTC
v_gene: TRBV5-1
len: 13
d_gene: TRBD2
abundance: once
j_gene: TRBJ2-7

CDR3aa: CASSLREHYGYTF
CDR3nt: TGTGCCAGCAGCTTAAGGGAACACTATGGCTACACCTTC
v_gene: TRBV5-5
len: 13
d_gene: NA
abundance: NA
j_gene: TRBJ1-2

CDR3aa: CATSETGTGMLPSGANVLTF
CDR3nt: TGTGCCACCAGTGAAACAGGGACAGGGATGCTGCCCTCTGGGGCCAACGTCCTGACTTTC
v_gene: TRBV24-1
len: 20
d_gene: TRBD1
abundance: NA
j_gene: TRBJ2-6

CDR3aa: CASSLLGDEAFF
CDR3nt: TGTGCCAGCAGTTTATTGGGTGATGAGGCTTTCTTT
v_gene: TRBV12-3/TRBV12-4
len: 12
d_gene: NA
abundance: NA
j_gene: TRBJ1-1

CDR3aa: CAKALTSRIDQPQHF
CDR3nt: TGTGCTAAGGCTTTGACGAGCAGGATTGATCAGCCCCAGCATTTT
v_gene: TRBV2
len: 15
d_gene: NA
abundance: NA
j_gene: TRBJ1-5

CDR3aa: CASSPDTQETQYF
CDR3nt: TGTGCCAGCAGCCCTGACACCCAAGAGACCCAGTACTTC
v_gene: TRBV3-1/TRBV3-2
len: 13
d_gene: NA
abundance: NA
j_gene: TRBJ2-5

CDR3aa: CSARTSEAYEQYF
CDR3nt: TGCAGCGCCCGGACTAGCGAGGCCTACGAGCAGTACTTC
v_gene: TRBV29-1
len: 13
d_gene: TRBD2
abundance: NA
j_gene: TRBJ2-7

CDR3aa: CASSLTSALNTEAFF
CDR3nt: TGTGCCAGCAGTCTCACTTCAGCCTTGAACACTGAAGCTTTCTTT
v_gene: TRBV2
len: 15
d_gene: NA
abundance: NA
j_gene: TRBJ1-1

CDR3aa: CASSPRQGVSNQPQHF
CDR3nt: TGTGCCAGCTCCCCACGCCAGGGGGTCAGCAATCAGCCCCAGCATTTT
v_gene: TRBV2
len: 16
d_gene: TRBD1
abundance: NA
j_gene: TRBJ1-5

CDR3aa: CASSLSQSNQPQHF
CDR3nt: TGTGCCAGCAGCTTATCTCAGAGCAATCAGCCCCAGCATTTT
v_gene: TRBV7-8
len: 14
d_gene: NA
abundance: NA
j_gene: TRBJ1-5

CDR3aa: CASSQDVGTGGDGYTF
CDR3nt: TGTGCCAGCAGCCAAGACGTCGGGACAGGGGGCGATGGCTACACCTTC
v_gene: TRBV4-2
len: 16
d_gene: TRBD1
abundance: NA
j_gene: TRBJ1-2

CDR3aa: CASSLAYASGGVGNEQFF
CDR3nt: TGTGCCAGCAGCTTAGCGTATGCTAGCGGGGGGGTGGGCAATGAGCAGTTCTTC
v_gene: TRBV7-6
len: 18
d_gene: TRBD2
abundance: NA
j_gene: TRBJ2-1

CDR3aa: CASSLGDQPQHF
CDR3nt: TGTGCCAGTAGTTTGGGGGATCAGCCCCAGCATTTT
v_gene: TRBV19
len: 12
d_gene: NA
abundance: NA
j_gene: TRBJ1-5

CDR3aa: CASRRTGTEAFF
CDR3nt: TGCGCCAGCAGAAGGACAGGCACTGAAGCTTTCTTT
v_gene: TRBV10-2
len: 12
d_gene: TRBD1
abundance: NA
j_gene: TRBJ1-1